This T cell receptor (beta chain) was identified during a study of T-cell reconstitution after alpha-beta-depleted transplantation in children. Notes on the study in general: Several hundred expanded graft clones reportedly were the source of alpha-beta T cells about two months after transplant.

CDR3 size: 13 residues. Unmatched junction bases numbered 9, after V lost 3 bases and J lost 10 bases. Germline V gene sequence: CDR1 DFQATT, CDR2 SNEGSKA (reference sequence). This clonotype was observed a handful of times. As yet, its antigen is unknown. A library of TCRbeta sequences, prepared with unique molecular identifiers, was generated. TCRdb reanalysed the PCR reads using MiXCR and keeps one entry per CDR3 protein. The repertoire holds about 500,000 distinct CDR3 sequences, with roughly an eighth as singletons. The sequence was collected from a female patient aged 2-15 years who had a stem cell transplant for aplastic anemia, so the T cells may come from the graft donor. The chain links TRBV20-1 to TRBJ1-1; 9 positions agree with TRBD1. The specimen was PBMCs, mostly from graft donor cells, collected 180 days after TCRalphabeta/CD19-depleted stem cell transplant. CDR3 amino acids: CSARGTGRIGAFF. The CDR3, as DNA: TGCAGTGCTAGGGGGACAGGGAGGATTGGAGCTTTCTTT.